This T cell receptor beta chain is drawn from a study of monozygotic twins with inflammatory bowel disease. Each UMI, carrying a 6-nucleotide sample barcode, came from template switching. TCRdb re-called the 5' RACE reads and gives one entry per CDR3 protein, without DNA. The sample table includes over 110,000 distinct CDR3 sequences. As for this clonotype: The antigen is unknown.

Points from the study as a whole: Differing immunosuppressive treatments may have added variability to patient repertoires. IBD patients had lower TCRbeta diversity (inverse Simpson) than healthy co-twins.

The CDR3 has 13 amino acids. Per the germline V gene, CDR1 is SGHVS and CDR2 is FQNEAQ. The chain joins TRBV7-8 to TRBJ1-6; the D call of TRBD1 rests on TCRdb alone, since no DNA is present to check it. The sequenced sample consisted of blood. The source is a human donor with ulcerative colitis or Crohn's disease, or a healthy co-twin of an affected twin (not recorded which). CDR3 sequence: CASSLTTGSPLHF.